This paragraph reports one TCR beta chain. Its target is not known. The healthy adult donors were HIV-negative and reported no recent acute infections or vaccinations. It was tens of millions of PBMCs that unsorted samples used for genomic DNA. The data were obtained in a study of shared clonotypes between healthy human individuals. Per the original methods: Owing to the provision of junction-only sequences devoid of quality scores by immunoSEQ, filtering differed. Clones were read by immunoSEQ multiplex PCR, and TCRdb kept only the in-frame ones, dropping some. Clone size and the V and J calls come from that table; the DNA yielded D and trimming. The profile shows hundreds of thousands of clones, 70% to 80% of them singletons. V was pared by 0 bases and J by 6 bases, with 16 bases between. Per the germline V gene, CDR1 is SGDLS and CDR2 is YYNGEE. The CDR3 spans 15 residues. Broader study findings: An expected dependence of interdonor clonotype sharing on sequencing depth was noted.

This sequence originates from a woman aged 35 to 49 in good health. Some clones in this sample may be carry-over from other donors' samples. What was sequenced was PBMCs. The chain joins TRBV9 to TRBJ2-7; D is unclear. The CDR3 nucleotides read TGTGCCAGCAGCGTAGGGGCCGACGCTCACTGCGAGCAGTACTTC. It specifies CASSVGADAHCEQYF.